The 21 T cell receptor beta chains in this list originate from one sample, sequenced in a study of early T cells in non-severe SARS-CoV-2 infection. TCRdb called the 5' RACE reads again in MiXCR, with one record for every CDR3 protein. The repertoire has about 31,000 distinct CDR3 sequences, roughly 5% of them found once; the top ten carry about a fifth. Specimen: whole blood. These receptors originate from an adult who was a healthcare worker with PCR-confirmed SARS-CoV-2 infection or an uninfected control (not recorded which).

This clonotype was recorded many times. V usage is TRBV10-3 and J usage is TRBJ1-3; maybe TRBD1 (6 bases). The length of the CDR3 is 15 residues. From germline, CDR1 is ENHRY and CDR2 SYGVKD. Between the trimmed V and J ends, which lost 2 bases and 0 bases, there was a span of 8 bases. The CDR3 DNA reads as TGTGCCATCAGTGAGACAGGGATCTCTGGAAACACCATATATTTT. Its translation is CAISETGISGNTIYF.

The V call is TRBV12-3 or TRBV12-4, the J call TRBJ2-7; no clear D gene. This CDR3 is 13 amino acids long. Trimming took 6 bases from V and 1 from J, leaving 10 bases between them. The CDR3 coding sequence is TGTGCCAGCAGGGACGACCCATCCTACGAGCAGTACTTC. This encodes CASRDDPSYEQYF.

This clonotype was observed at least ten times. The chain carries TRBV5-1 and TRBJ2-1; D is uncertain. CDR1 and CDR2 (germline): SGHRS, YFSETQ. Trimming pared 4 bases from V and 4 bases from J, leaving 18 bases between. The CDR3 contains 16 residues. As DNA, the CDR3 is TGCGCCAGCAGCCGAACTATTACAGCAACGTACAATGAGCAGTTCTTC. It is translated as CASSRTITATYNEQFF.

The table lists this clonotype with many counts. CDR3 in amino acids: CASSLGGGAFSYEQYF. CDR3 DNA sequence: TGTGCCAGCAGCCTTGGCGGGGGGGCGTTTTCCTACGAGCAGTACTTC. This sequence joins TRBV7-2 and TRBJ2-7; 9 bases align to TRBD2. The CDR3 contains 16 residues. In germline, CDR1 is SGHTA, CDR2 FQGNSA. The trim removed 5 bases at V and 1 base at J, leaving 9 bases unmatched.

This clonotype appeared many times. The CDR3 reads CASSYSDPTNEKLFF. The CDR3 region has the DNA TGTGCCAGCAGTTATAGCGATCCAACTAATGAAAAACTGTTTTTT. The chain carries TRBV6-5 and TRBJ1-4, with D uncertain. The CDR3 sequence is 15 residues long. Per germline, CDR1 MNHEY and CDR2 SVGAGI. With 3 bases removed from V and 0 bases from J, the gap between germline ends came to 8 bases.

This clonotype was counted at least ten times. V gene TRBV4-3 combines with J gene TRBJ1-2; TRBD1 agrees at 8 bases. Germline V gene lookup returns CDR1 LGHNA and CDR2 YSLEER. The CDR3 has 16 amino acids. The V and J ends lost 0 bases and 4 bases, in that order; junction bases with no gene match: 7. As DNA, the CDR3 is TGCGCCAGCAGCCAAGATGTTCAGGGGGCGGCCTATGGCTACACCTTC. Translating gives CASSQDVQGAAYGYTF.

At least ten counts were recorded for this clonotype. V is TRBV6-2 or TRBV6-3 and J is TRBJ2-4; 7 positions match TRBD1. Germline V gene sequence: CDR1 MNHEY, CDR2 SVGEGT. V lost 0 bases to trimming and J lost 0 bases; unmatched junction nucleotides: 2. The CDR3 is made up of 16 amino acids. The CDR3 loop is CASSYSRGLAKNIQYF. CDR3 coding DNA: TGTGCCAGCAGTTACTCGAGGGGGCTAGCCAAAAACATTCAGTACTTC.

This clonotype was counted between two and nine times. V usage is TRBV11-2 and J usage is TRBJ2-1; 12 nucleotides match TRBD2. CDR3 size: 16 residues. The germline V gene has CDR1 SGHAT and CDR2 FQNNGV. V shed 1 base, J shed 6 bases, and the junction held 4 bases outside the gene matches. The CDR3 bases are TGTGCCAGCAGCTTAGGGAGGACTAGCGGGATCAATGAGCAGTTCTTC. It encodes CASSLGRTSGINEQFF.

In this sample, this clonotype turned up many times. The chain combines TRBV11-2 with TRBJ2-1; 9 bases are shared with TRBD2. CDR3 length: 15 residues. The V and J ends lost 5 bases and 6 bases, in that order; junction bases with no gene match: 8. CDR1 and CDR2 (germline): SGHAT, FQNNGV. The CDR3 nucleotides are TGTGCCAGCAGCGGTACTAGCGGGCCTTTCAATGAGCAGTTCTTC. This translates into CASSGTSGPFNEQFF. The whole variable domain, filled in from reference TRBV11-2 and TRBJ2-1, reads EAGVAQSPRYKIIEKRQSVAFWCNPISGHATLYWYQQILGQGPKLLIQFQNNGVVDDSQLPKDRFSAERLKGVDSTLKIQPAKLEDSAVYLCASSGTSGPFNEQFFGPGTRLTVL.

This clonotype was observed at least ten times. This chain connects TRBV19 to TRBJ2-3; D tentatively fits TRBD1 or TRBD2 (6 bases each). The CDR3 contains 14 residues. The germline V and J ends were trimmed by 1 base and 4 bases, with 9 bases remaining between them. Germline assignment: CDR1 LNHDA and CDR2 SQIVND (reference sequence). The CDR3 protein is CASSIVGGSDTQYF. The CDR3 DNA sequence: TGTGCCAGTAGTATAGTCGGGGGCTCAGATACGCAGTATTTT. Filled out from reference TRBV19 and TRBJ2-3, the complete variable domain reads DGGITQSPKYLFRKEGQNVTLSCEQNLNHDAMYWYRQDPGQGLRLIYYSQIVNDFQKGDIAEGYSVSREKKESFPLTVTSAQKNPTAFYLCASSIVGGSDTQYFGPGTRLTVL.

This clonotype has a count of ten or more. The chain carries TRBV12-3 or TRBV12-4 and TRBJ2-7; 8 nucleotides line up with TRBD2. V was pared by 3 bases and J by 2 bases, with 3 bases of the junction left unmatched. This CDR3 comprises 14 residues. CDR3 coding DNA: TGTGCCAGCAGTTTTACGGGAGGGCCCTACGAGCAGTACTTC. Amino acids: CASSFTGGPYEQYF.

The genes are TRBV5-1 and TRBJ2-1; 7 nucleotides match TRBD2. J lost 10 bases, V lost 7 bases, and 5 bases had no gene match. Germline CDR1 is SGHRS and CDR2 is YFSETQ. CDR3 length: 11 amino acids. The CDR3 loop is CASRLAEEQFF. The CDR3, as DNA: TGCGCCAGCCGTCTAGCGGAAGAGCAGTTCTTC.

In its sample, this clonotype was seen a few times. The CDR3 loop is CASSLPRTSGSSYNEQFF. The CDR3 nucleotides are TGTGCCAGCAGCTTGCCCAGGACTAGCGGGAGCTCCTACAATGAGCAGTTCTTC. J is TRBJ2-1 and V is TRBV11-2, with 13 bases lining up with TRBD2. Looked up from germline, CDR1 is SGHAT and CDR2 is FQNNGV. Trimming at V came to 3 bases and at J to 0 bases, leaving 5 bases not matched to a gene. CDR3 length equals 18 residues.

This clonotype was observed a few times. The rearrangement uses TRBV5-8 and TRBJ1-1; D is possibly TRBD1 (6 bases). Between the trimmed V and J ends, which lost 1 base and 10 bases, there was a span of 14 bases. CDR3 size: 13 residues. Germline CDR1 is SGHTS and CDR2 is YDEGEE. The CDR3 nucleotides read TGTGCCAGCAGCTTGCGTGGGGGCGCGGGAGCTTTCTTT. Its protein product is CASSLRGGAGAFF.

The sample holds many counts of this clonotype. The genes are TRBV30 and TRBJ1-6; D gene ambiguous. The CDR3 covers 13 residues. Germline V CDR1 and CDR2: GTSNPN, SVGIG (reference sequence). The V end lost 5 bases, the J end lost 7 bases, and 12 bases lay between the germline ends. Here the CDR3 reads CAWRTTLNSPLHF. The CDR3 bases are TGTGCCTGGCGCACCACTCTGAATTCACCCCTCCACTTT.

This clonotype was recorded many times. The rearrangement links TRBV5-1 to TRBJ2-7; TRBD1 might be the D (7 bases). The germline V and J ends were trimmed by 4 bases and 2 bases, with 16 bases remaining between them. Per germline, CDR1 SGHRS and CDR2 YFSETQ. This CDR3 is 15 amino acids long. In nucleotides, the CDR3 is TGCGCCAGCAGCCCGGCGGGACAGCGAACCTACGAGCAGTACTTC. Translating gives CASSPAGQRTYEQYF. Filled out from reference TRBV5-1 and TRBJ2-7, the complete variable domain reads KAGVTQTPRYLIKTRGQQVTLSCSPISGHRSVSWYQQTPGQGLQFLFEYFSETQRNKGNFPGRFSGRQFSNSRSEMNVSTLELGDSALYLCASSPAGQRTYEQYFGPGTRLTVT.

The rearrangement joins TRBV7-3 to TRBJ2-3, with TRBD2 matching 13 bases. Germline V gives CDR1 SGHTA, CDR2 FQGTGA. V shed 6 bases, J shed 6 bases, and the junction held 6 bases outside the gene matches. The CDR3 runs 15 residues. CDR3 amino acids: CASRDGTSGTDTQYF. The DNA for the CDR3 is TGTGCCAGCAGAGACGGGACTAGCGGGACGGATACGCAGTATTTT. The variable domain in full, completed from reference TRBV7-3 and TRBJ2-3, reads GAGVSQTPSNKVTEKGKYVELRCDPISGHTALYWYRQSLGQGPEFLIYFQGTGAADDSGLPNDRFFAVRPEGSVSTLKIQRTERGDSAVYLCASRDGTSGTDTQYFGPGTRLTVL.

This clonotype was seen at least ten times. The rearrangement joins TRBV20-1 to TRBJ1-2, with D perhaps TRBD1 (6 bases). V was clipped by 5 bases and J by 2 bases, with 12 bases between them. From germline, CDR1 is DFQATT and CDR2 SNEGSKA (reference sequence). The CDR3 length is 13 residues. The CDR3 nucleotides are TGCAGTGCTCCACATCAGGGGAACTATGGCTACACCTTC. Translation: CSAPHQGNYGYTF.

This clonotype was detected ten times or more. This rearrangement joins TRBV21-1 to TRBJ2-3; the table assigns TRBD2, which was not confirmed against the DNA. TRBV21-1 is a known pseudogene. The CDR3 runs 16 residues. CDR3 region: CASSFRTGESTDTQYF. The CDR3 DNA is TGTGCCAGCAGCTTCCGGACGGGAGAGAGCACAGATACGCAGTATTTT.

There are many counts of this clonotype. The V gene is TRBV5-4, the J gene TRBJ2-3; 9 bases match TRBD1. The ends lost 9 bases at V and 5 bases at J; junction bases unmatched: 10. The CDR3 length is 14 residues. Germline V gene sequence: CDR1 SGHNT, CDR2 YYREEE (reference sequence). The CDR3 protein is CATLPGQGKDTQYF. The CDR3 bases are TGTGCCACCTTGCCGGGACAGGGTAAAGATACGCAGTATTTT.

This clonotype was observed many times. The DNA of the CDR3 is TGTGCCAGCAGCGCGGGGGGCTCCTACAATGAGCAGTTCTTC. Translating gives CASSAGGSYNEQFF. This rearrangement joins TRBV6-6 to TRBJ2-1, with TRBD2 matching over 8 bases. Per germline, CDR1 MNHNY and CDR2 SVGAGI (reference sequence). Losses at the gene ends were 6 bases for V and 0 bases for J; bases not matched to a gene: 1. The CDR3 runs 14 residues.